This passage covers 2 T cell receptor beta chains from one sample sequenced in a study of regulatory T cells in long-lasting Graves disease. Time point indicated: newly diagnosed GD, antithyroid drugs for less than 3 months. PBMC-extracted RNA yielded the TCR library. iRepertoire HTBI primers and Arm-PCR of CDR3 regions built TCR beta libraries. TCRdb re-derived calls from the multiplex PCR reads in MiXCR, one entry per CDR3 protein. In the table there are over 200,000 distinct CDR3 sequences, roughly 18% of which are singletons. The sample was also reused in another study, on T cells in Graves' hyperthyroidism and ophthalmopathy.

The source material was peripheral blood mononuclear cells (PBMCs), sampled at new diagnosis, from a patient treated with antithyroid drugs. These receptors were obtained from a woman aged 25 to 45 with Graves disease.

The chain recombines TRBV7-9 with TRBJ2-1; D gene unclear. The CDR3 runs to 13 residues. V lost 7 bases, J lost 7 bases, and 14 bases lay in between. CDR1 is SEHNR, CDR2 FQNEAQ, per germline (reference sequence). The CDR3 is CASNQLGVNEQFF. The CDR3 region has the DNA TGTGCCAGCAATCAGCTTGGGGTAAATGAGCAGTTCTTC.

This clonotype has ten or more counts. V usage is TRBV4-1 and J usage is TRBJ2-3; tentatively, D is TRBD2 (5 bases). The CDR3 runs to 13 residues. With 8 bases removed from V and 0 bases from J, the gap between germline ends came to 9 bases. The germline V gene has CDR1 MGHRA and CDR2 YSYEKL. CDR3 in DNA: TGCGCCAGCGGACTGCCCAGCACAGATACGCAGTATTTT. It is translated as CASGLPSTDTQYF.